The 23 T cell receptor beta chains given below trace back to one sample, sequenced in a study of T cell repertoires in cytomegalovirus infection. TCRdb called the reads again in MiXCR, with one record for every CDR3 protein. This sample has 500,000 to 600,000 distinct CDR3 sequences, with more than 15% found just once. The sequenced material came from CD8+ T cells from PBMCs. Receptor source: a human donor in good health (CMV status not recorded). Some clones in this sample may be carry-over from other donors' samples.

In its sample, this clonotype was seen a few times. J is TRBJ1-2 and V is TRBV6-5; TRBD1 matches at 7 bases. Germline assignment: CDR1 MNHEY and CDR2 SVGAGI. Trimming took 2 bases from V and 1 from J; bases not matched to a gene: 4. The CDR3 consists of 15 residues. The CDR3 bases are TGTGCCAGCAGTTACGGAGACAGGGTTAACTATGGCTACACCTTC. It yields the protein CASSYGDRVNYGYTF.

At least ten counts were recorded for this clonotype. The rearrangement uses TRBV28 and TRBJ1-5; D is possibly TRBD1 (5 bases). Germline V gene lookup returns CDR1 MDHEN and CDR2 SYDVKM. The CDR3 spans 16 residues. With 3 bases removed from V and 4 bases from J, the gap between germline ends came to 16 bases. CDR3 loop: CASSFREATANQPQHF. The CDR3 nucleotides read TGTGCCAGCAGTTTCAGAGAGGCGACAGCTAATCAGCCCCAGCATTTT.

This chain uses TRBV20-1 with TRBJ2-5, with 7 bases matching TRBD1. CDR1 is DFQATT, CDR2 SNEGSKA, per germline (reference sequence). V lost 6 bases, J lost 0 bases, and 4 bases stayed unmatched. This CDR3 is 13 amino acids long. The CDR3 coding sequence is TGCAGTGCGCCCGGGACAGACCAAGAGACCCAGTACTTC. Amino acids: CSAPGTDQETQYF.

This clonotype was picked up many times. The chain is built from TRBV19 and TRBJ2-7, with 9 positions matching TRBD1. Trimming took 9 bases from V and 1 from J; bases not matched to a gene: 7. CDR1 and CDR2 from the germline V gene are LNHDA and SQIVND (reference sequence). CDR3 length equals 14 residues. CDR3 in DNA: TGTGCCAGCAGTCCCGGGACAGGGTCCTACGAGCAGTACTTC. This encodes CASSPGTGSYEQYF.

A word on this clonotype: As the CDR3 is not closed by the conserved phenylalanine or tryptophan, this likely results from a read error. This CDR3 is CASSLGTLGAGELFC. The CDR3 bases are TGTGCCAGCAGCCTAGGGACTCTCGGCGCCGGGGAGCTGTTTTGT. The rearrangement links TRBV28 to TRBJ2-2, with D possibly TRBD2 on 6 matching bases. Germline V gives CDR1 MDHEN, CDR2 SYDVKM. Trimming removed 6 bases from V and 6 bases from J, with 17 bases in between. The CDR3 has 15 amino acids.

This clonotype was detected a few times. The CDR3 loop is CASSLSVQQNTEAFF. The CDR3 coding sequence is TGTGCCAGCAGTTTATCGGTACAGCAGAACACTGAAGCTTTCTTT. The V call is TRBV27, the J call TRBJ1-1; D gene uncertain. V shed 0 bases and J shed 1 base, with 9 bases lying between them. Germline assignment: CDR1 MNHEY and CDR2 SMNVEV (reference sequence). The length of the CDR3 is 15 residues.

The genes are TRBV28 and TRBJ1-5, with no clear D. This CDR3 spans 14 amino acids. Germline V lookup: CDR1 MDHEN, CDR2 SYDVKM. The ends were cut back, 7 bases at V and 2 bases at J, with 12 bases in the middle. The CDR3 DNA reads TGTGCCAGCACCAAGGGTGTGGGCAATCAGCCCCAGCATTTT. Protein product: CASTKGVGNQPQHF.

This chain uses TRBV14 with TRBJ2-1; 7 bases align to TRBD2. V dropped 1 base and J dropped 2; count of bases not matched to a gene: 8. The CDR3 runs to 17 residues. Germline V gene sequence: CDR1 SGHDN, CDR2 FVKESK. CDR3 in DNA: TGTGCCAGCAGCCAAGGGCAAAGGGGAGGGCCCTACAATGAGCAGTTCTTC. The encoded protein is CASSQGQRGGPYNEQFF.

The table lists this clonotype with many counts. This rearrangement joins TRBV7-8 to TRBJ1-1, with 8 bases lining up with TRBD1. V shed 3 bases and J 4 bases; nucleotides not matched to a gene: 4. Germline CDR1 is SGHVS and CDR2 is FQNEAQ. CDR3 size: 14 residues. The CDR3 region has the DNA TGTGCCAGCAGCTTGACAGGGGTGGGCACTGAAGCTTTCTTT. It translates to CASSLTGVGTEAFF.

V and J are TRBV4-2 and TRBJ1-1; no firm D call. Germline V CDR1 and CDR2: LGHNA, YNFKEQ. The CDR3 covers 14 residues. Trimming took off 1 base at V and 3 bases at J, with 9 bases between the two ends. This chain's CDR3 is CASSQAVLYTEAFF. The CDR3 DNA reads TGTGCCAGCAGCCAAGCTGTTCTGTACACTGAAGCTTTCTTT.

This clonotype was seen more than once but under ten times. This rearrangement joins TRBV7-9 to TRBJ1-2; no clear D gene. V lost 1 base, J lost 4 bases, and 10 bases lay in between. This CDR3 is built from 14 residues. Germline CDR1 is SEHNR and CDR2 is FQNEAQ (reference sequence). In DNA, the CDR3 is TGTGCCAGCAGCTTAGTCTCCTTGGGCTATGGCTACACCTTC. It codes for CASSLVSLGYGYTF.

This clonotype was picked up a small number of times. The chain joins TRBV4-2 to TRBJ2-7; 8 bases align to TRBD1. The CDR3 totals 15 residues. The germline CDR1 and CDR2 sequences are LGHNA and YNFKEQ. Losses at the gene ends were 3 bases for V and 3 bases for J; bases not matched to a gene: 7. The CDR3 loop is CASSHGTGQGYEQYF. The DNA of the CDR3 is TGTGCCAGCAGCCACGGGACAGGCCAAGGCTACGAGCAGTACTTC.

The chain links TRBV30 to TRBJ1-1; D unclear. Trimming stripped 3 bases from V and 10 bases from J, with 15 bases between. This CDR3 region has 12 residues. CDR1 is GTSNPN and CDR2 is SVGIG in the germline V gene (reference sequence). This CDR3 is CAWSGFKNLAFF. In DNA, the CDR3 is TGTGCCTGGAGCGGGTTCAAAAACCTAGCTTTCTTT.

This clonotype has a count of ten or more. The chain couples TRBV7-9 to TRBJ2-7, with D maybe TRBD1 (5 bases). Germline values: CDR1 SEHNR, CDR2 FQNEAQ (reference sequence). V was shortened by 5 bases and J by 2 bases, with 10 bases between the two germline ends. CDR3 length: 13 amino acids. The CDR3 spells CASSPQGAYEQYF. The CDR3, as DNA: TGTGCCAGCAGCCCCCAAGGGGCCTACGAGCAGTACTTC.

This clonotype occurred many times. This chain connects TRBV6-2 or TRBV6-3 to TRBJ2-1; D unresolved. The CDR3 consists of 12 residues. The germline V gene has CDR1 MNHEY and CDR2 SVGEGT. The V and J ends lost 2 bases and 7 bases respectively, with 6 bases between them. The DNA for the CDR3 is TGTGCCAGCAGTTACGAAAGAAATGAGCAGTTCTTC. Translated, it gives CASSYERNEQFF.

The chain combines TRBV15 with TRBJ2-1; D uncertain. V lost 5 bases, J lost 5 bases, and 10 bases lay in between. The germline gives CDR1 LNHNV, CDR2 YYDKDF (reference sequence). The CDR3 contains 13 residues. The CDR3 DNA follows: TGTGCCACCAGCCCCCGGTCGAACAATGAGCAGTTCTTC. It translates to CATSPRSNNEQFF. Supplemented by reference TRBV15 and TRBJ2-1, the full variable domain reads DAMVIQNPRYQVTQFGKPVTLSCSQTLNHNVMYWYQQKSSQAPKLLFHYYDKDFNNEADTPDNFQSRRPNTSFCFLDIRSPGLGDTAMYLCATSPRSNNEQFFGPGTRLTVL.

This CDR3 is CASSEINRVTGELFF. CDR3 sequence (DNA): TGTGCCAGTAGTGAGATAAACAGAGTCACCGGGGAGCTGTTTTTT. V usage is TRBV19 and J usage is TRBJ2-2; no definite D call. V dropped 5 bases and J dropped 4 bases, with 14 bases sitting between them. This CDR3 is 15 amino acids long. Germline V gene sequence: CDR1 LNHDA, CDR2 SQIVND (reference sequence).

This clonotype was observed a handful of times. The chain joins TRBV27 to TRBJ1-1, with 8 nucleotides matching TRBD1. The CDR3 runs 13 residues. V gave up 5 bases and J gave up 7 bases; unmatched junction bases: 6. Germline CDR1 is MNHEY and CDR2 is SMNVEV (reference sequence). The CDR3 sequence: CASSTGQAGEAFF. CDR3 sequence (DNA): TGTGCCAGCAGTACGGGACAGGCAGGTGAAGCTTTCTTT.

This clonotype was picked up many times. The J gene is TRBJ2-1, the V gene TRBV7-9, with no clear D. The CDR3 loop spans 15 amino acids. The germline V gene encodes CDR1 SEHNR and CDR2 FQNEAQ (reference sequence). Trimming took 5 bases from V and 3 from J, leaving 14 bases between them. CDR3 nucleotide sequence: TGTGCCAGCAGCCCACGTAGTAGACTCTACAATGAGCAGTTCTTC. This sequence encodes CASSPRSRLYNEQFF.

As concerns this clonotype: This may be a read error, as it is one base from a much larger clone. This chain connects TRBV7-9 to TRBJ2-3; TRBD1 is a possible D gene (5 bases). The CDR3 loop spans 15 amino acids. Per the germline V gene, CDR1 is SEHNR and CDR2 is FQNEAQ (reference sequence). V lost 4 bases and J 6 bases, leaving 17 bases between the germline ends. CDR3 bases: TGTGCCAGCAGCTCCCCGACAGCTCCAGGGGATACGCAGTATTTT. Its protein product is CASSSPTAPGDTQYF.

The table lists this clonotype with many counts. Here the CDR3 DNA reads TGTGCTAGTGGTTTGGTAATAGTTCGTACGGGGGCCTACAATGAGCAGTTCTTC. It encodes CASGLVIVRTGAYNEQFF. The chain employs TRBV12-5 and TRBJ2-1; a weak D match, TRBD2 (6 bases). Germline CDR1 reads LGHNT; CDR2 reads FRNRAP. This CDR3 comprises 18 residues. Trimming took 0 bases from V and 2 from J, leaving 17 bases between them. Filled out from reference TRBV12-5 and TRBJ2-1, the complete variable domain reads DARVTQTPRHKVTEMGQEVTMRCQPILGHNTVFWYRQTMMQGLELLAYFRNRAPLDDSGMPKDRFSAEMPDATLATLKIQPSEPRDSAVYFCASGLVIVRTGAYNEQFFGPGTRLTVL.

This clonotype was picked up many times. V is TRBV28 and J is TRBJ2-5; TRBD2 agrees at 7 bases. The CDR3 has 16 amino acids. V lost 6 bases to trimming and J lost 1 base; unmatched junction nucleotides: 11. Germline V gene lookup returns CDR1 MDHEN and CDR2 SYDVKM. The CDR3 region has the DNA TGTGCCAGCAGCCCCCGGGGGGACCCGATCCAAGAGACCCAGTACTTC. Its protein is CASSPRGDPIQETQYF.

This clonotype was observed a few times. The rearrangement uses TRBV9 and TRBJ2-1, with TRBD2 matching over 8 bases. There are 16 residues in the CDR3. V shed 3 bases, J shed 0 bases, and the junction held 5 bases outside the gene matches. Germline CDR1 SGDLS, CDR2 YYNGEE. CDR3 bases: TGTGCCAGCAGCGCTTCCGGGACTAGCTCCTACAATGAGCAGTTCTTC. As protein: CASSASGTSSYNEQFF.